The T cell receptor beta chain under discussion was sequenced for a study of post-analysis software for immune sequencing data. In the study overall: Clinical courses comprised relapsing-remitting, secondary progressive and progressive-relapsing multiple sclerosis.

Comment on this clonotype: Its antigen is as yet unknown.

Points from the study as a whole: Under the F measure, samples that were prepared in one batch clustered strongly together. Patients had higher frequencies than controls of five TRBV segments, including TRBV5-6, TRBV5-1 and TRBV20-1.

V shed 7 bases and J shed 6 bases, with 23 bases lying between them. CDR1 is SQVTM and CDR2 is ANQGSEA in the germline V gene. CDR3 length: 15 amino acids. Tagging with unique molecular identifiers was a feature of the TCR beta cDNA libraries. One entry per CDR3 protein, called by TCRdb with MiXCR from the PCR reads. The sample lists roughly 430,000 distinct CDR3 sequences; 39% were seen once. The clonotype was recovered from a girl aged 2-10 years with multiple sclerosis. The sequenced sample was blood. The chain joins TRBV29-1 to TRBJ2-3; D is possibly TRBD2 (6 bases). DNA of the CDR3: TGCAGCGCTGCGCCGTGGAGGGTTTCGTCCGATACGCAGTATTTT. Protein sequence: CSAAPWRVSSDTQYF.